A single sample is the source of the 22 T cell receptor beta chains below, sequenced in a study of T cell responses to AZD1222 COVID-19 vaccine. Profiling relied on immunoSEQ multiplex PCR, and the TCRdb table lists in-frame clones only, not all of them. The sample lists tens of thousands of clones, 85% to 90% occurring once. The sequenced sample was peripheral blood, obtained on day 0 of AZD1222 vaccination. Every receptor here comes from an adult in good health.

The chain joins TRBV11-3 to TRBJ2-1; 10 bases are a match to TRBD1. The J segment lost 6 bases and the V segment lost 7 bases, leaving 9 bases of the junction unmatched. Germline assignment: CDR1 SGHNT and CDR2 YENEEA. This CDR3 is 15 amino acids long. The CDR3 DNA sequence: TGTGCCAGCATGCAGACTGGGACAGGGGTCAATGAGCAGTTCTTC. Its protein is CASMQTGTGVNEQFF.

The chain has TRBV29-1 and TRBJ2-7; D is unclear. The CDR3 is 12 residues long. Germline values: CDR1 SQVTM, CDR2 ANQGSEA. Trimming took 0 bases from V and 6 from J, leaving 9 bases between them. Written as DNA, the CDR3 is TGCAGCGTTGAAGATCTGGCCGCCGAGCAGTACTTC. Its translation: CSVEDLAAEQYF.

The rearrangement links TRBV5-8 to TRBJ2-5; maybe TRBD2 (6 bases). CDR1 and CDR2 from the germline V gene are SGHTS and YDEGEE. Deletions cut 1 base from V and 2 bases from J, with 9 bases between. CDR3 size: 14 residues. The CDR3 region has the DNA TGTGCCAGCAGCTTGCGTCTAGCGCAAGAGACCCAGTACTTC. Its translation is CASSLRLAQETQYF. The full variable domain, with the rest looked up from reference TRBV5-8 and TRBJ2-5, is EAGVTQSPTHLIKTRGQQATLRCSPISGHTSVYWYQQALGLGLQFLLWYDEGEERNRGNFPPRFSGRQFPNYSSELNVNALELEDSALYLCASSLRLAQETQYFGPGTRLLVL.

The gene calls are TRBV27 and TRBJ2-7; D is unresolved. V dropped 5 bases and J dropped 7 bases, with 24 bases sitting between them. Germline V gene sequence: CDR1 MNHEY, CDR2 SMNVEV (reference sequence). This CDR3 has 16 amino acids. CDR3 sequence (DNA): TGTGCCAGCAGTACCCGCCGTTCGGGCAACCGTCGGGAGCAGTACTTC. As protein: CASSTRRSGNRREQYF.

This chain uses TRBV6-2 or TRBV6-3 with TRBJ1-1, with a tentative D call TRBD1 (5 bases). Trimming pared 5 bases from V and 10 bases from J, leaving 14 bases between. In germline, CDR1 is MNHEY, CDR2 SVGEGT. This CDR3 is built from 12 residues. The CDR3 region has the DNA TGTGCCAGCAGTCCATACGGCGGGGGAGCTTTCTTT. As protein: CASSPYGGGAFF.

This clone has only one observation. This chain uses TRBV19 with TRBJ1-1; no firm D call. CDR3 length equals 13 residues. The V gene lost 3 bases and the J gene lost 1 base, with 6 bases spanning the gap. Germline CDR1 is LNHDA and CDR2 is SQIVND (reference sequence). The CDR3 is CASSMSGNTEAFF. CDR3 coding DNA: TGTGCCAGTAGTATGTCGGGGAACACTGAAGCTTTCTTT.

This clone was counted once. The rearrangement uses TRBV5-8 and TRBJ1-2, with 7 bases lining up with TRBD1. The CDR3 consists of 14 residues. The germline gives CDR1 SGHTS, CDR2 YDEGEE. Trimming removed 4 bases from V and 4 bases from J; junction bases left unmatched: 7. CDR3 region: CASSPENRGYGYTF. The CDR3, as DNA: TGTGCCAGCAGCCCCGAGAACAGGGGCTATGGCTACACCTTC.

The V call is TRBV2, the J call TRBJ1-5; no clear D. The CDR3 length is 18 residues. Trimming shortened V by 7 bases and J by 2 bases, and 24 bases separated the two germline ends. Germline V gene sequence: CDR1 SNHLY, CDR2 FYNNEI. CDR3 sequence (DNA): TGTGCCAGCAACGAACTCTCCCCTTTCATATCGGGCAATCAGCCCCAGCATTTT. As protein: CASNELSPFISGNQPQHF.

CDR3 protein: CASSQEGLAGTSTDTQYF. CDR3 sequence (DNA): TGTGCCAGCAGCCAAGAAGGCCTAGCGGGGACTAGCACAGATACGCAGTATTTT. The chain links TRBV3-1 (or the pseudogene TRBV3-2) to TRBJ2-3; 9 positions agree with TRBD2. From germline, CDR1 is LGHDT and CDR2 YNNKEL (reference sequence). The CDR3 extends over 18 amino acids. V trimming: 0 bases; J trimming: 0 bases; junction bases outside the gene matches: 7.

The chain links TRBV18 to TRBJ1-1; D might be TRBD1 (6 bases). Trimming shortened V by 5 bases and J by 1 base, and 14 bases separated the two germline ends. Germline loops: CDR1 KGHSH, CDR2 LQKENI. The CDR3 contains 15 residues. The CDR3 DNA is TGTGCCAGCTCATTTCAGACAGGTTGGAACACTGAAGCTTTCTTT. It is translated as CASSFQTGWNTEAFF.

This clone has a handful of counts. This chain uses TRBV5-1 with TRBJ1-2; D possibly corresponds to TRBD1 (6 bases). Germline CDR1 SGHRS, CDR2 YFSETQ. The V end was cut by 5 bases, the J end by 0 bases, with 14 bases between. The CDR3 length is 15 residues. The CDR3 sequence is CASRVRDNANYGYTF. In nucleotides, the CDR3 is TGCGCCAGCAGAGTAAGGGACAACGCTAACTATGGCTACACCTTC.

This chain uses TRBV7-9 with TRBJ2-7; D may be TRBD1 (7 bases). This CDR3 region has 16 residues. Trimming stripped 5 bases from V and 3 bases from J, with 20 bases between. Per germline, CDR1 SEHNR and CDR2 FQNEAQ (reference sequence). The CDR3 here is CASSPRGTAFIYEQYF. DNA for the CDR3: TGTGCCAGCAGCCCCCGGGGGACAGCCTTTATCTACGAGCAGTACTTC. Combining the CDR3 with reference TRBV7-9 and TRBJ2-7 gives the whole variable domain DTGVSQNPRHKITKRGQNVTFRCDPISEHNRLYWYRQTLGQGPEFLTYFQNEAQLEKSRLLSDRFSAERPKGSFSTLEIQRTEQGDSAMYLCASSPRGTAFIYEQYFGPGTRLTVT.

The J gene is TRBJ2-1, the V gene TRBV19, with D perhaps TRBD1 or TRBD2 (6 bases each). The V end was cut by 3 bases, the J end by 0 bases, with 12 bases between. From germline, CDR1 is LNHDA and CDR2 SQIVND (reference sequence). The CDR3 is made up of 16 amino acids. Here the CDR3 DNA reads TGTGCCAGTAGTATTGTAGGGGGGTTCTCCTACAATGAGCAGTTCTTC. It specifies CASSIVGGFSYNEQFF.

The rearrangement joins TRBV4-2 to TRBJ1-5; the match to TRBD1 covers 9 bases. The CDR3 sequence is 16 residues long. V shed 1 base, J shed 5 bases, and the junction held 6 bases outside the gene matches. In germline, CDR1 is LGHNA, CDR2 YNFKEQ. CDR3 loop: CASSQASTGGDQPQHF. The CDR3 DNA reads TGTGCCAGCAGCCAAGCCAGTACAGGGGGCGATCAGCCCCAGCATTTT.

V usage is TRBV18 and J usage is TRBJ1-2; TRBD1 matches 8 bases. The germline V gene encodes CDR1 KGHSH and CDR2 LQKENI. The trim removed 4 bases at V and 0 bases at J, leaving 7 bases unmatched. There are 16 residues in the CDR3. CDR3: CASSLEDRETNYGYTF. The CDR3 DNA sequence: TGTGCCAGCTCACTAGAGGACAGGGAGACTAACTATGGCTACACCTTC. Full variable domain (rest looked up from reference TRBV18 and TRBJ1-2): NAGVMQNPRHLVRRRGQEARLRCSPMKGHSHVYWYRQLPEEGLKFMVYLQKENIIDESGMPKERFSAEFPKEGPSILRIQQVVRGDSAAYFCASSLEDRETNYGYTFGSGTRLTVV.

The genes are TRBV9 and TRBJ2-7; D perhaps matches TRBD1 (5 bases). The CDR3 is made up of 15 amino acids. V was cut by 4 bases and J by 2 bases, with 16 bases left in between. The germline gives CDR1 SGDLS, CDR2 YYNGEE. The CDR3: CASSMGQGDTYEQYF. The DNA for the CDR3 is TGTGCCAGCAGCATGGGGCAGGGCGATACCTACGAGCAGTACTTC.

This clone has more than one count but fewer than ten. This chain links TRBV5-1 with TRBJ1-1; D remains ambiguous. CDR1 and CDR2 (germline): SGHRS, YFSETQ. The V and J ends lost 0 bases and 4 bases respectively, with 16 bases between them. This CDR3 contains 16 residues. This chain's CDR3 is CASSLAEGGVVTEAFF. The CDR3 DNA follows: TGCGCCAGCAGCTTGGCAGAGGGTGGGGTAGTCACTGAAGCTTTCTTT.

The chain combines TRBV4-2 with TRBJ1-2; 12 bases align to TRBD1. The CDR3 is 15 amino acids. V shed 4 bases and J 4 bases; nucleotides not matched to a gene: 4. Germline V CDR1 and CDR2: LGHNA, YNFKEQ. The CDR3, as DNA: TGTGCCAGCAGCCCGGGACAGGGGGCTAGCTATGGCTACACCTTC. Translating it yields CASSPGQGASYGYTF.

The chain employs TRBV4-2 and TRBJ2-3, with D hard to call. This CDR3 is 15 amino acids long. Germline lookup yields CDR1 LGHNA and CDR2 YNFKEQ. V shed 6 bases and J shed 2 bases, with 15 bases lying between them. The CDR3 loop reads CASSLSQGYTDTQYF. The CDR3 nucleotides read TGTGCCAGCAGTCTCTCCCAAGGGTACACAGATACGCAGTATTTT.

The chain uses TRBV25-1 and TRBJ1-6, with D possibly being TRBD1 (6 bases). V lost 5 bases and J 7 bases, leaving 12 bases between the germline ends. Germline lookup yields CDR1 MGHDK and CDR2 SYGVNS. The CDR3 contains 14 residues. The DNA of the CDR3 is TGTGCCAGCAGTAGGGGGGGCGAGAATTCACCCCTCCACTTT. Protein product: CASSRGGENSPLHF.

The CDR3 DNA reads as TGTGCCAGCAGCCAGGCGAGAAGAATGAACACTGAAGCTTTCTTT. This encodes CASSQARRMNTEAFF. The chain combines TRBV4-2 with TRBJ1-1; D call uncertain. This CDR3 region has 15 residues. Trimming removed 3 bases from V and 0 bases from J, with 11 bases in between. In germline, CDR1 is LGHNA, CDR2 YNFKEQ.

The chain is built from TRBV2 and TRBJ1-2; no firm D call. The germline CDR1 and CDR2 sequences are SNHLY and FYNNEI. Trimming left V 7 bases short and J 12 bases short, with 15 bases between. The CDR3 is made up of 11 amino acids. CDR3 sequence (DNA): TGTGCCAGCACGGCAGCTATGGCTAACACCTTC. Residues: CASTAAMANTF.